The entry below describes one T cell receptor (beta chain). Per the authors' pipeline: Amplification of reference gene primers provided the estimated nucleated cell counts. Here immunoSEQ multiplex PCR was the method, and the copy in TCRdb shows in-frame clones only, minus some. The DNA was the basis for D and trimming; V, J and clone size are from that table. This sample has 150,000 to 160,000 clones; roughly 84% occur once, and the top ten carry around 0.63%. The CDR3 runs 15 residues. Germline V lookup: CDR1 SGHAT, CDR2 FQNNGV. J gave up 3 bases and V 1 base, and 1 base lay outside the gene matches. The entry originates in a study of blood T cell repertoires in COVID-19. Patients of the Seattle cohort, enrolled during active infection, were followed longitudinally.

The receptor was isolated from a man aged 60 to 69 with COVID-19, enrolled during active disease. The V call is TRBV11-2, the J call TRBJ1-4, with 8 nucleotides matching TRBD1. The sample taken for sequencing was peripheral blood. The CDR3 DNA reads as TGTGCCAGCAGCTTAGCGGGACAGGCTAATGAAAAACTGTTTTTT. It encodes CASSLAGQANEKLFF.